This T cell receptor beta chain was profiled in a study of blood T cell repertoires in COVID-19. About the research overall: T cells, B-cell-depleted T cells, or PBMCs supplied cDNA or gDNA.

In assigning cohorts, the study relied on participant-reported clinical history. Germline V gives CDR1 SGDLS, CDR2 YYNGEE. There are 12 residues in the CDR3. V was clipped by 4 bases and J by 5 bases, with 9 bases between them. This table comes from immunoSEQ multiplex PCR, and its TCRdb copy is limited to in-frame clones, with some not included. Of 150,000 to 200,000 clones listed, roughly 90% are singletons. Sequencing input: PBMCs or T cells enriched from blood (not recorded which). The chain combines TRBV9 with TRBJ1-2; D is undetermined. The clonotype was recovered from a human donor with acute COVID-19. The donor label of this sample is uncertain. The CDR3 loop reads CASSPEGYGYTF. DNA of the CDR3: TGTGCCAGCAGCCCCGAGGGATATGGCTACACCTTC. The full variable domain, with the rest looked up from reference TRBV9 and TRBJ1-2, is DSGVTQTPKHLITATGQRVTLRCSPRSGDLSVYWYQQSLDQGLQFLIQYYNGEERAKGNILERFSAQQFPDLHSELNLSSLELGDSALYFCASSPEGYGYTFGSGTRLTVV.